The clone carrying this T cell receptor (beta chain) was detected a few times. Its specificity is unknown. Each CDR3 protein gets one entry after TCRdb re-called the RT-PCR reads with MiXCR. The table has some 480,000 distinct CDR3 sequences, around 9.9% seen once. The source of the sample is a study of response to subunit inactivated influenza vaccine. Overall study findings and caveats: Authors suggested that a seasonal influenza vaccination recruits few new T cells each time.

CDR3 size: 16 residues. V was clipped by 1 base and J by 0 bases, with 11 bases between them. Germline V gene sequence: CDR1 SGHAT, CDR2 FQNNGV. The source of this sequence is a man aged 50 or older who received an inactivated influenza vaccine. The chain couples TRBV11-2 to TRBJ2-3; D remains unclear. This specimen consisted of PBMCs from blood, obtained roughly 48 days after vaccination. DNA of the CDR3: TGTGCCAGCAGCTTAGGGACCTCCCCAAGCACAGATACGCAGTATTTT. Protein sequence: CASSLGTSPSTDTQYF.